Sequencing of this T cell receptor (beta chain) was carried out in a study of cytomegalovirus exposure and HLA in healthy donors. This clone has just a few counts. PCR used 60 Vbeta primers and 13 Jbeta primers. Produced via immunoSEQ multiplex PCR; TCRdb's table is partial and in-frame only. The top ten hold just over 2% of the sample, which has about 170,000 clones, around 81% seen once. This clonotype originated in a woman in her twenties or thirties in good health and CMV-seropositive. What was sequenced was PBMCs.

In nucleotides, the CDR3 is TGTGCCAGCAGCTCTAGGACAGGACAAACTAATGAAAAACTGTTTTTT. Its protein product is CASSSRTGQTNEKLFF. The chain is built from TRBV5-4 and TRBJ1-4; 7 bases match TRBD1. The germline gives CDR1 SGHNT, CDR2 YYREEE (reference sequence). This CDR3 has 16 amino acids. V lost 3 bases and J lost 1; bases outside the gene matches: 6.